Shown below are 18 T cell receptor beta chains from a single sample sequenced in a study of blood T cell repertoires in COVID-19. Repertoires were generated with immunoSEQ multiplex PCR, while TCRdb's copy carries only in-frame clones and drops some. The sample consists of around 150,000 clones, 85% to 95% of them appearing once. The sample was peripheral blood. These TCRs come from a woman aged 55-69 years with COVID-19, enrolled during active disease.

The chain uses TRBV6-5 and TRBJ1-5; a weak D match, TRBD1 (6 bases). The germline V gene encodes CDR1 MNHEY and CDR2 SVGAGI. This CDR3 spans 13 amino acids. The V end lost 6 bases, the J end lost 7 bases, and 13 bases lay between the germline ends. The CDR3 loop reads CASRLAQGQPQHF. As DNA, the CDR3 is TGTGCCAGCAGATTAGCCCAGGGGCAGCCCCAGCATTTT.

The chain recombines TRBV24-1 with TRBJ2-1, with 11 bases aligning to TRBD1. Germline assignment: CDR1 KGHDR and CDR2 SFDVKD. The CDR3 is 16 residues long. The ends lost 4 bases at V and 7 bases at J; junction bases unmatched: 8. CDR3 region: CATSDPGQGAGNEQFF. The CDR3 DNA reads TGTGCCACCAGTGACCCCGGACAGGGGGCGGGGAATGAGCAGTTCTTC.

This clone was recorded only once. The chain has TRBV24-1 and TRBJ2-5, with D uncertain. The germline V gene has CDR1 KGHDR and CDR2 SFDVKD. V was cut by 4 bases and J by 3 bases, with 14 bases left in between. CDR3 length: 15 amino acids. CDR3 protein: CATSEAFPPEETQYF. CDR3 nucleotides: TGTGCCACCAGTGAGGCCTTCCCGCCCGAAGAGACCCAGTACTTC.

The chain couples TRBV19 to TRBJ2-5, with D perhaps TRBD1 (7 bases). This CDR3 comprises 13 residues. The germline V gene encodes CDR1 LNHDA and CDR2 SQIVND (reference sequence). Trimming took off 5 bases at V and 5 bases at J, with 12 bases between the two ends. The CDR3 DNA follows: TGTGCCAGTAGTGCGGGACAGTTGGAGACCCAGTACTTC. This codes for CASSAGQLETQYF.

The sample holds a few counts of this clone. Additional DNA sequences in this sample encode the identical CDR3. The CDR3 spells CASSGTAYEQYF. CDR3 nucleotides: TGTGCCAGCAGCGGGACAGCCTACGAGCAGTACTTC. The chain couples TRBV6-6 to TRBJ2-7, with 7 positions matching TRBD1. Germline V gene sequence: CDR1 MNHNY, CDR2 SVGAGI (reference sequence). The CDR3 totals 12 residues. V gave up 6 bases and J gave up 2 bases; unmatched junction bases: 1.

The chain is built from TRBV5-1 and TRBJ2-3; tentatively, D is TRBD1 (6 bases). CDR3 length: 16 residues. Deletions cut 3 bases from V and 4 bases from J, with 18 bases between. Germline CDR1 is SGHRS and CDR2 is YFSETQ. This CDR3 reads CASSSQGQQRADTQYF. The CDR3 DNA follows: TGCGCCAGCAGCTCCCAGGGACAACAGAGGGCAGATACGCAGTATTTT.

The chain joins TRBV7-9 to TRBJ1-3; D unclear. The length of the CDR3 is 16 residues. V shed 3 bases and J shed 2 bases, with 14 bases lying between them. CDR1 is SEHNR, CDR2 FQNEAQ, per germline (reference sequence). The CDR3 reads CASSLGSGVPGNTIYF. In nucleotides, the CDR3 is TGTGCCAGCAGCTTGGGGAGCGGGGTTCCTGGAAACACCATATATTTT.

This clone was observed once. The V and J genes are TRBV7-8 and TRBJ2-2; possible D gene TRBD2, 6 bases. Trimming left V 5 bases short and J 5 bases short, with 15 bases between. The germline V gene has CDR1 SGHVS and CDR2 FQNEAQ. The CDR3 is 15 residues long. CDR3 sequence (DNA): TGTGCCAGCAGCCCGCACGGGGGAGAAACCGGGGAGCTGTTTTTT. This sequence encodes CASSPHGGETGELFF.

CDR3: CASSLGQGIDEQYF. DNA for the CDR3: TGCGCCAGCTCTCTCGGACAGGGGATCGACGAGCAGTACTTC. The V gene is TRBV5-1, the J gene TRBJ2-7; 9 nucleotides match TRBD1. After removal of 7 bases from V and 5 bases from J, the junction contained 10 bases not matched to a gene. The CDR3 has 14 residues. CDR1 is SGHRS and CDR2 is YFSETQ in the germline V gene.

V usage is TRBV4-1 and J usage is TRBJ2-3; no definite D call. The germline gives CDR1 MGHRA, CDR2 YSYEKL. V lost 2 bases and J 1 base, leaving 4 bases between the germline ends. This CDR3 is built from 13 residues. Written as DNA, the CDR3 is TGCGCCAGCAGCCAAACAGGCACAGATACGCAGTATTTT. It codes for CASSQTGTDTQYF.

The rearrangement links TRBV9 to TRBJ2-2; 7 nucleotides agree with TRBD1. This CDR3 is built from 15 residues. Germline values: CDR1 SGDLS, CDR2 YYNGEE. The ends lost 2 bases at V and 11 bases at J; junction bases unmatched: 12. Here the CDR3 DNA reads TGTGCCAGCAGCGTCACGGGACAGCGTAGTATAGAGCTGTTTTTT. Its protein is CASSVTGQRSIELFF. Using reference TRBV9 and TRBJ2-2 for the parts outside the CDR3, the full variable domain is DSGVTQTPKHLITATGQRVTLRCSPRSGDLSVYWYQQSLDQGLQFLIQYYNGEERAKGNILERFSAQQFPDLHSELNLSSLELGDSALYFCASSVTGQRSIELFFGEGSRLTVL.

This chain links TRBV6-5 with TRBJ2-2; a weak D match, TRBD1 (5 bases). The CDR3 has 14 residues. V dropped 4 bases and J dropped 3 bases, with 9 bases sitting between them. Looked up from germline, CDR1 is MNHEY and CDR2 is SVGAGI. The CDR3 loop reads CASSFRVDTGELFF. The CDR3 region has the DNA TGTGCCAGCAGTTTCAGGGTTGACACCGGGGAGCTGTTTTTT.

The chain is built from TRBV18 and TRBJ1-5; D perhaps matches TRBD1 (5 bases). V lost 3 bases and J lost 3, with 9 bases in between. The V gene's germline CDR1 is KGHSH and CDR2 LQKENI. The CDR3 is 14 residues long. The DNA of the CDR3 is TGTGCCAGCTCACCCGACAGACCCAATCAGCCCCAGCATTTT. Its translation is CASSPDRPNQPQHF.

The chain has TRBV19 and TRBJ1-2, with TRBD1 matching over 8 bases. The CDR3 has 14 residues. V dropped 0 bases and J dropped 5; count of bases not matched to a gene: 2. Germline-derived CDR1 and CDR2 are LNHDA and SQIVND (reference sequence). The CDR3 is CASSIDTGGYGYTF. CDR3 sequence (DNA): TGTGCCAGTAGTATAGATACAGGGGGATATGGCTACACCTTC.

The rearrangement links TRBV5-6 to TRBJ1-2; 7 positions match TRBD1. There are 16 residues in the CDR3. After removal of 2 bases from V and 4 bases from J, the junction contained 11 bases not matched to a gene. Germline V CDR1 and CDR2: SGHDT, YYEEEE. The CDR3 here is CASSFSTGQLFYGYTF. CDR3 nucleotide sequence: TGTGCCAGCAGCTTTAGTACGGGACAGCTATTCTATGGCTACACCTTC.

The rearrangement links TRBV6-2 or TRBV6-3 to TRBJ2-3; 7 nucleotides align to TRBD2. In germline, CDR1 is MNHEY, CDR2 SVGEGT. Trimming at V came to 6 bases and at J to 4 bases, leaving 10 bases not matched to a gene. This CDR3 contains 15 residues. The CDR3 spells CASSRAGPFPDTQYF. For the CDR3, the DNA is TGTGCCAGCAGCCGAGCGGGGCCGTTTCCAGATACGCAGTATTTT.

The chain links TRBV4-2 to TRBJ2-7; D unresolved. V was shortened by 2 bases and J by 6 bases, with 14 bases between the two germline ends. The CDR3 runs 14 residues. Germline lookup yields CDR1 LGHNA and CDR2 YNFKEQ. CDR3 sequence reads: CASSQPQRGGEQYF. CDR3 in DNA: TGTGCCAGCAGCCAACCTCAGCGAGGTGGCGAGCAGTACTTC.

V usage is TRBV4-2 and J usage is TRBJ2-3, with 9 bases matching TRBD2. V was clipped by 1 base and J by 10 bases; unmatched bases: 9. Germline CDR1 reads LGHNA; CDR2 reads YNFKEQ. The CDR3 totals 15 residues. DNA of the CDR3: TGTGCCAGCAGCCAAGCGGATAGCGGGGGAACCTCGCAGTATTTT. It specifies CASSQADSGGTSQYF.